This TCR beta chain was found in a study of T cells in Graves' hyperthyroidism and ophthalmopathy (dated by TCRdb to about 2019). In the study overall: To identify TCR V-J signatures that set the groups apart, the researchers used a discovery cohort of more than 95 patients, made up of 43 with Graves' ophthalmopathy and 55 to 65 with stable Graves' hyperthyroidism. Prospective prediction of ophthalmopathy was tested in an independent validation cohort consisting of roughly 20 hyperthyroidism patients and approximately 16 patients who later progressed to ophthalmopathy. The roughly 91 discovery patients were randomly divided into training and test sets at a 7:3 ratio. In addition, the study compared T-cell repertoires in thyroid tissue and in blood from several Graves' hyperthyroidism patients. After sampling, hyperthyroidism patients received methimazole starting at 30 mg daily, and ophthalmopathy patients received high-dose intravenous methylprednisolone. The paper describes TCR Vbeta CDR3 sequencing of about 140 peripheral blood samples, made up of roughly 40 ophthalmopathy patients, approximately 76 hyperthyroidism patients and 17 progressor patients.

The TCR beta CDR3 regions were amplified from the RNA transcripts. For the first round of RT-PCR on the TCR CDR3, the HTBI primer set was used together with the Qiagen OneStep RT-PCR kit. Libraries were constructed in a second round of multiplex PCR, after which size selection and purification were carried out. The libraries were sequenced on an Illumina HiSeq2000 using paired-end 100 bp reads. The original pipeline was this. SOAPnuke was used to process the raw data, throwing out any read that contained adapters or uncalled bases, had a mean Phred below 15, or lacked an exact constant-primer or identifier match. High-quality paired reads were merged with COPE v1.2.5, and unique nucleotide sequences were defined as clonotypes. MiTCR v1.1 was used to align clonotypes to the IMGT TRBV, TRBD and TRBJ reference segments. The analysis included only V-J combinations with a frequency above 0.0001, which together covered approximately 99% of the repertoires. The TCS score was defined as F50 (clonal expansion) divided by E x V (chaos), with BLOSUM62-based TCRdist calculated between CDR3 peptides within each V-J. Welch's t-statistics and random forest reduced roughly 530 V-J features to about 13, which were used in a naive Bayes classifier (R e1071). The Morisita-Horn index was used to measure how similar the thyroid and blood repertoires were. The public reads were reprocessed in TCRdb via fastp at Q25 and MiXCR, keeping in-frame beta chains. Records with the same CDR3 protein are collapsed into one entry carrying the most frequent genes and DNA. The V and J calls shown here were made by TCRdb, not taken from the authors' results. This sample gives 480,000 or so distinct CDR3 sequences in total; 46% of them show up just once. Of the sample, about two fifths is held by the ten largest clones.

Patients with uncontrolled infections, other autoimmune diseases, pregnancy or lactation were excluded. Diagnoses were established on the basis of clinical symptoms, serum thyroxine and TRAb, thyroid ultrasound, and orbital computed tomography. Trizol reagent was used to extract total RNA, and RNA quality was then checked on an Agilent 2100 Bioanalyzer. The paper's findings and limits, for the study overall: In validation, the model predicted progression to ophthalmopathy with 65% to 71% sensitivity and 72% to 75% specificity, a median of approximately 6.7 months before onset. Sample size was not statistically predetermined, and blinding of investigators to group allocation was not performed. In cross-validation, a model built on a 13 V-J signature told ophthalmopathy apart from stable hyperthyroidism with approximately 91% sensitivity and about 81% specificity, and in testing the same model reached 80%/75%. Blood samples also contained most of the expanded thyroid clonotypes (frequency above 0.001), which suggests that blood repertoires may reflect thyroid immune responses.

This clonotype was recorded many times. There is no known antigen for this receptor. Base-call qualities are not available, and no considerably larger clone is one nucleotide away. The germline V gene (reference sequence) sets CDR1 to LNHDA and CDR2 to SQIVND. A distance of 13 bases separates the germline ends of V and J, which lose 7 bases and 4 bases respectively. From the cysteine through the phenylalanine, the CDR3 covers 13 amino acids. Solely the CDR3 DNA is kept, with 39 bases framed from the first base. The material sequenced was peripheral blood or thyroid tissue (not recorded which). The rearrangement combines TRBV19 with TRBJ1-1; the D gene is possibly TRBD1, with 5 bases matching. The origin of this receptor is an adult woman with Graves' disease, either hyperthyroidism or ophthalmopathy (not recorded which). CDR3 region: CASKKQGGTEAFF. In nucleotides, the sequence is TGTGCCAGTAAGAAGCAGGGTGGCACTGAAGCTTTCTTT.